This TCR beta chain stems from a study of beta chain features in type 1 diabetes. The V gene end was trimmed by 2 bases and the J gene end by 2 bases; junction bases not matched to a gene: 4. From germline, CDR1 is SGHTA and CDR2 FQGTGA. CDR3 length equals 16 residues. General study results and limits: Compared with healthy donors, patients appeared to share more similar naive, central memory and regulatory TCRB repertoires.

This clone has a handful of counts. Its cognate antigen is unknown. Expressed TCRB transcripts were sequenced because the isolated RNA had all been reverse transcribed beforehand. Here immunoSEQ multiplex PCR was the method, and the copy in TCRdb shows in-frame clones only, minus some. The repertoire holds over 150,000 clones, with around 8.5% as singletons. This clonotype originated in a man younger than 35 in good health. Input material: central memory CD4+ T cells from blood. The rearrangement joins TRBV7-3 to TRBJ2-5; 11 nucleotides match TRBD1. The CDR3 loop is CASSLVGTGGQETQYF. CDR3 DNA sequence: TGTGCCAGCAGCTTAGTTGGGACAGGGGGTCAAGAGACCCAGTACTTC.